The sequence of this T cell receptor (beta chain) was determined in a study of cytomegalovirus exposure and HLA in healthy donors. Study background: The study placed about 86% of its approximately 360 genotyped donors in the Caucasian-associated ancestry cluster.

It was with 60 Vbeta and 13 Jbeta primers that the PCR ran. Only in-frame clones appear in the TCRdb table, and some are missing; sequencing was by immunoSEQ multiplex PCR. The sample includes over 110,000 clones, about 79% of them seen just once. Study outcomes and limitations: TCR beta chain V- and J-gene trimming was linked, in a later analysis, to a missense variant in DCLRE1C. A later look showed TCR association rates differing by HLA locus, highest for DRB1 and lowest for HLA-C.

This CDR3 comprises 15 residues. The germline V gene encodes CDR1 SGHRS and CDR2 YFSETQ. Of note for this clone: Its antigen is not identified.

The J gene is TRBJ2-5, the V gene TRBV5-1; D not certain. The end of the DNA is better explained by TRBJ2-7, so the J call may be wrong. The sequenced sample was PBMCs. This receptor was obtained from a male donor in good health and CMV-seronegative. CDR3 nucleotides: TGCGCCAGCAGCCCCGGAGCTCCTCGTTCCTACGAGCAGTACTTC. Encoded protein: CASSPGAPRSYEQYF.